The 29 T cell receptor beta chains reported below all come from one sample, sequenced in a study of CD8+ T cells in alopecia areata. Sequencing relied on a cDNA template that was reverse transcribed from extracted RNA. Sequenced by immunoSEQ multiplex PCR; TCRdb stores in-frame clones only, minus some. In the table there are around 140,000 clones, around half of which are singletons. The treatment: oral pan-JAK inhibitor, 5-10 mg twice daily. The sample here was CD8+ T cells sorted from blood, taken at week 4, from a patient treated with tofacitinib. Receptor source: a human donor with alopecia areata.

The chain joins TRBV30 to TRBJ2-6; possibly TRBD2 for D (5 bases). Germline V gene lookup returns CDR1 GTSNPN and CDR2 SVGIG (reference sequence). The CDR3 loop spans 14 amino acids. Deletions cut 4 bases from V and 2 bases from J, with 9 bases between. The CDR3 coding sequence is TGTGCCTGGACCCACGGGGCTGGGGCCAACGTCCTGACTTTC. It specifies CAWTHGAGANVLTF.

J is TRBJ2-3 and V is TRBV15, with D tentatively TRBD2 (6 bases). V was cut by 8 bases and J by 2 bases, with 20 bases left in between. This CDR3 spans 16 amino acids. Per the germline V gene, CDR1 is LNHNV and CDR2 is YYDKDF (reference sequence). The CDR3: CATRTGTPIATDTQYF. DNA of the CDR3: TGTGCCACCCGTACCGGGACTCCGATAGCCACAGATACGCAGTATTTT.

The J gene is TRBJ2-5, the V gene TRBV13, with D possibly TRBD1 on 6 matching bases. The CDR3 is made up of 15 amino acids. V was clipped by 2 bases and J by 3 bases, with 13 bases between them. Germline V gives CDR1 PRHDT, CDR2 FYEKMQ (reference sequence). DNA for the CDR3: TGTGCCAGCAGCTTACTGCCCAGGGGAGAAGAGACCCAGTACTTC. As protein: CASSLLPRGEETQYF. The whole variable domain, filled in from reference TRBV13 and TRBJ2-5, reads AAGVIQSPRHLIKEKRETATLKCYPIPRHDTVYWYQQGPGQDPQFLISFYEKMQSDKGSIPDRFSAQQFSDYHSELNMSSLELGDSALYFCASSLLPRGEETQYFGPGTRLLVL.

V usage is TRBV27 and J usage is TRBJ1-1; the D is unclear. The CDR3 sequence is 12 residues long. Looked up from germline, CDR1 is MNHEY and CDR2 is SMNVEV (reference sequence). Trimming pared 5 bases from V and 1 base from J, leaving 5 bases between. CDR3 loop: CASSKGNTEAFF. CDR3 nucleotides: TGTGCCAGCAGTAAAGGGAACACTGAAGCTTTCTTT.

The chain joins TRBV2 to TRBJ1-2; weak D call: TRBD1 (6 bases). The V end was cut by 8 bases, the J end by 0 bases, with 19 bases between. Germline V gene lookup returns CDR1 SNHLY and CDR2 FYNNEI. This CDR3 is built from 16 residues. The CDR3 sequence is CASLEGQPKPNYGYTF. The CDR3 region has the DNA TGTGCCAGCCTCGAAGGACAGCCCAAACCTAACTATGGCTACACCTTC.

This clone occurred many times. The gene calls are TRBV11-2 and TRBJ2-2, with 12 bases matching TRBD1. The CDR3 extends over 19 amino acids. J lost 3 bases, V lost 6 bases, and 14 bases had no gene match. Germline CDR1 SGHAT, CDR2 FQNNGV. The CDR3 reads CASRKWGQGAAKYTGELFF. In DNA, the CDR3 is TGTGCCAGCAGAAAATGGGGACAGGGGGCAGCGAAGTACACCGGGGAGCTGTTTTTT.

The gene calls are TRBV27 and TRBJ2-7, with 8 bases matching TRBD2. Trimming removed 2 bases from V and 1 base from J; junction bases left unmatched: 4. Germline V CDR1 and CDR2: MNHEY, SMNVEV (reference sequence). CDR3 length: 15 residues. CDR3 protein: CASSLDSGGSYEQYF. The CDR3, as DNA: TGTGCCAGCAGTTTAGACAGCGGGGGATCCTACGAGCAGTACTTC.

This clone was detected only a few times. The chain links TRBV11-2 to TRBJ2-1; D not certain. The V gene lost 5 bases and the J gene lost 7 bases, with 15 bases spanning the gap. Germline V CDR1 and CDR2: SGHAT, FQNNGV. CDR3 length: 14 residues. The CDR3, as DNA: TGTGCCAGCAGCGCTGGACCTTTTGGGAATGAGCAGTTCTTC. Its translation: CASSAGPFGNEQFF.

This chain links TRBV29-1 with TRBJ1-2; TRBD1 is a possible D gene (5 bases). CDR3 size: 11 residues. Trimming shortened V by 4 bases and J by 9 bases, and 12 bases separated the two germline ends. Germline V gives CDR1 SQVTM, CDR2 ANQGSEA. Here the CDR3 reads CSVVGARSYTF. The CDR3, as DNA: TGCAGCGTTGTAGGGGCCCGAAGCTACACCTTC.

The rearrangement uses TRBV2 and TRBJ2-7; weak D call: TRBD2 (6 bases). V was clipped by 3 bases and J by 0 bases, with 9 bases between them. The CDR3 totals 14 residues. CDR1 is SNHLY, CDR2 FYNNEI, per germline. In DNA form, the CDR3 reads TGTGCCAGCAGTGACGGGGGAAACTCCTACGAGCAGTACTTC. Encoded protein: CASSDGGNSYEQYF. The entire variable domain, with the rest obtained from reference TRBV2 and TRBJ2-7, is as follows: EPEVTQTPSHQVTQMGQEVILRCVPISNHLYFYWYRQILGQKVEFLVSFYNNEISEKSEIFDDQFSVERPDGSNFTLKIRSTKLEDSAMYFCASSDGGNSYEQYFGPGTRLTVT.

V and J are TRBV29-1 and TRBJ1-6, with D tentatively TRBD1 (6 bases). CDR1 SQVTM and CDR2 ANQGSEA come from the germline V gene. Between the trimmed V and J ends, which lost 2 bases and 7 bases, there was a span of 24 bases. The CDR3 length is 18 residues. The CDR3 DNA reads TGCAGCGTTGAAAACTGTACCGAGCCAGGGGCTAGGAATTCACCCCTCCACTTT. This translates into CSVENCTEPGARNSPLHF.

This chain joins TRBV9 and TRBJ2-2, with 13 bases lining up with TRBD2. CDR1 is SGDLS, CDR2 YYNGEE, per germline. The CDR3 totals 18 residues. V lost 4 bases, J lost 1 base, and 7 bases stayed unmatched. The CDR3 DNA follows: TGTGCCAGCAGCTCGGGACTAGCGGGGTCTGGGAACACCGGGGAGCTGTTTTTT. Its protein product is CASSSGLAGSGNTGELFF.

The rearrangement joins TRBV6-5 to TRBJ2-1; 7 bases are a match to TRBD1. Trimming cost V 2 bases and J 2 bases; bases outside gene matches: 6. This CDR3 spans 16 amino acids. Germline CDR1 MNHEY, CDR2 SVGAGI. This CDR3 is CASSYHPGTAYNEQFF. The CDR3 DNA is TGTGCCAGCAGTTACCATCCCGGGACAGCCTACAATGAGCAGTTCTTC.

This chain uses TRBV5-4 with TRBJ2-7; D might be TRBD2 (6 bases). CDR1 is SGHNT and CDR2 is YYREEE in the germline V gene (reference sequence). The CDR3 spans 14 residues. V gave up 4 bases and J gave up 0 bases, with 11 bases separating them. The CDR3 nucleotides read TGTGCCAGCAGCCCGGGACTCTACTCCTACGAGCAGTACTTC. Protein: CASSPGLYSYEQYF.

This clone was seen a single time. The chain recombines TRBV27 with TRBJ1-2; possible D gene TRBD1, 5 bases. Germline CDR1 reads MNHEY; CDR2 reads SMNVEV (reference sequence). With 2 bases removed from V and 5 bases from J, the gap between germline ends came to 9 bases. CDR3 size: 13 residues. DNA for the CDR3: TGTGCCAGCAGTTTAGGGGCAGGATATGGCTACACCTTC. Protein: CASSLGAGYGYTF.

This clone was observed a handful of times. The V and J genes are TRBV4-1 and TRBJ2-7, with D perhaps matching TRBD1 (6 bases). Germline V lookup: CDR1 MGHRA, CDR2 YSYEKL. The V gene lost 4 bases and the J gene lost 3 bases, with 22 bases spanning the gap. The CDR3 runs 17 residues. The CDR3 protein is CASSPQVDSEIRYEQYF. CDR3 sequence (DNA): TGCGCCAGCAGCCCCCAGGTGGACAGCGAGATTCGCTACGAGCAGTACTTC.

The chain uses TRBV4-2 and TRBJ2-7; 8 bases agree with TRBD2. CDR1 and CDR2 (germline): LGHNA, YNFKEQ. J lost 7 bases, V lost 0 bases, and 11 bases had no gene match. The CDR3 sequence is 16 residues long. CDR3 in amino acids: CASSQDPTGGAGEQYF. As DNA, the CDR3 is TGTGCCAGCAGCCAAGATCCGACCGGGGGGGCCGGGGAGCAGTACTTC.

CDR3 residues: CASRDGTDPTDTQYF. Written as DNA, the CDR3 is TGTGCCAGTAGGGACGGGACGGACCCCACAGATACGCAGTATTTT. The chain is built from TRBV19 and TRBJ2-3; D is tentatively TRBD1 or TRBD2 (5 bases each). Germline CDR1 is LNHDA and CDR2 is SQIVND (reference sequence). V lost 6 bases and J 2 bases, leaving 15 bases between the germline ends. The CDR3 is 15 residues long.

V gene TRBV25-1 combines with J gene TRBJ2-7, with D uncertain. The V end was cut by 7 bases, the J end by 2 bases, with 9 bases between. The germline CDR1 and CDR2 sequences are MGHDK and SYGVNS. There are 12 residues in the CDR3. CDR3 sequence (DNA): TGTGCCAGCACCCTTGGTCCCTACGAGCAGTACTTC. It is translated as CASTLGPYEQYF.

J is TRBJ1-2 and V is TRBV5-4; weak D call: TRBD1 (5 bases). Trimming removed 4 bases from V and 2 bases from J, with 9 bases in between. Germline V lookup: CDR1 SGHNT, CDR2 YYREEE (reference sequence). The CDR3 runs to 13 residues. The DNA of the CDR3 is TGTGCCAGCAGCCCGGACAAGAACTATGGCTACACCTTC. It is translated as CASSPDKNYGYTF.

The chain combines TRBV30 with TRBJ1-5; 11 bases are shared with TRBD1. This CDR3 contains 17 residues. V was clipped by 1 base and J by 4 bases; unmatched bases: 9. Germline V gene data show CDR1 as GTSNPN and CDR2 as SVGIG (reference sequence). As DNA, the CDR3 is TGTGCCTGGAGTGACGAATGGGGACAGGGGGTAAATCAGCCCCAGCATTTT. Translating it yields CAWSDEWGQGVNQPQHF.

The chain is built from TRBV19 and TRBJ1-2, with D maybe TRBD1 (6 bases). The CDR3 has 15 residues. Germline-derived CDR1 and CDR2 are LNHDA and SQIVND (reference sequence). V lost 4 bases, J lost 5 bases, and 17 bases lay in between. The CDR3, as DNA: TGTGCCAGTAGTACGCCGTGGGGACAAGGGTATGGCTACACCTTC. Translating gives CASSTPWGQGYGYTF.

This clone was detected a few times. V usage is TRBV29-1 and J usage is TRBJ2-2; maybe TRBD1 (5 bases). CDR1 is SQVTM, CDR2 ANQGSEA, per germline. The CDR3 sequence is 15 residues long. Trimming removed 0 bases at V and 6 bases at J, with 14 bases between. The CDR3 region has the DNA TGCAGCGTTGAAGATCAGAAAGGGGTGGCCGGGGAGCTGTTTTTT. Translated: CSVEDQKGVAGELFF.

This clone was counted a single time. The junction departs from the called germline gene at one end, perhaps through a read error. The V and J genes are TRBV30 and TRBJ1-2; D is perhaps TRBD1 (6 bases). The germline V gene encodes CDR1 GTSNPN and CDR2 SVGIG (reference sequence). This CDR3 comprises 11 residues. CDR3 nucleotides: TGTGCCTGGTCGTCGGGGACAACGGTTAACTTC. Protein product: CAWSSGTTVNF.

This chain joins TRBV27 and TRBJ2-5, with D tentatively TRBD1 or TRBD2 (5 bases each). Germline loops: CDR1 MNHEY, CDR2 SMNVEV (reference sequence). This CDR3 spans 14 amino acids. The V end was cut by 5 bases, the J end by 5 bases, with 15 bases between. In nucleotides, the CDR3 is TGTGCCAGCAGTCCCCGGGGCCCCCATGAGACCCAGTACTTC. Its protein is CASSPRGPHETQYF.

This clone was seen only a few times. This chain joins TRBV5-1 and TRBJ1-5; D is perhaps TRBD1 (5 bases). Germline CDR1 reads SGHRS; CDR2 reads YFSETQ. The V end was cut by 0 bases, the J end by 1 base, with 8 bases between. The CDR3 is made up of 15 amino acids. Here the CDR3 reads CASSLGEGSNQPQHF. The CDR3 region has the DNA TGCGCCAGCAGCTTGGGGGAGGGGAGCAATCAGCCCCAGCATTTT.

This clone was detected many times. V usage is TRBV11-2 and J usage is TRBJ2-7; the D is unclear. The CDR3 runs to 13 residues. Germline assignment: CDR1 SGHAT and CDR2 FQNNGV. V gave up 1 base and J gave up 7 bases, with 11 bases separating them. The chain's CDR3 is CASSLAKLTEQYF. In DNA form, the CDR3 reads TGTGCCAGCAGCTTAGCGAAGCTGACGGAGCAGTACTTC.

Turning to this clone: The sample contains more than one DNA sequence encoding this CDR3. The genes are TRBV4-1 and TRBJ2-5; no clear D gene. Germline V gene sequence: CDR1 MGHRA, CDR2 YSYEKL. This CDR3 has 13 residues. Trimming left V 0 bases short and J 3 bases short, with 5 bases between. In nucleotides, the CDR3 is TGCGCCAGCAGCCAAGACCCGGAAGAGACCCAGTACTTC. It translates to CASSQDPEETQYF.

A remark on this clone: Other DNA sequences within the sample encode an identical CDR3. The chain employs TRBV13 and TRBJ2-7; D may match TRBD1 or TRBD2 (6 bases each). The V end was cut by 3 bases, the J end by 3 bases, with 9 bases between. Germline CDR1 PRHDT, CDR2 FYEKMQ (reference sequence). The CDR3 has 13 amino acids. CDR3 residues: CASSLEGGYEQYF. The CDR3 region has the DNA TGTGCCAGCAGCTTGGAGGGGGGCTACGAGCAGTACTTC.